These 14 T cell receptor beta chains were sequenced from one sample in a study of blood T cell repertoires in COVID-19. Produced via immunoSEQ multiplex PCR; TCRdb's table is partial and in-frame only. The table has more than 150,000 clones, roughly nine tenths seen once; the top ten hold around 21%. Source material: peripheral blood. The receptors here all came from a man between 70 and 80 years old with active or convalescent COVID-19.

The chain recombines TRBV27 with TRBJ2-6; D is unresolved. The CDR3 extends over 16 amino acids. Deletions cut 0 bases from V and 0 bases from J, with 6 bases between. Germline V gives CDR1 MNHEY, CDR2 SMNVEV (reference sequence). CDR3 sequence: CASSLSLSSGANVLTF. In DNA form, the CDR3 reads TGTGCCAGCAGTTTATCGTTGAGCTCTGGGGCCAACGTCCTGACTTTC. Combining the CDR3 with reference TRBV27 and TRBJ2-6 gives the whole variable domain EAQVTQNPRYLITVTGKKLTVTCSQNMNHEYMSWYRQDPGLGLRQIYYSMNVEVTDKGDVPEGYKVSRKEKRNFPLILESPSPNQTSLYFCASSLSLSSGANVLTFGAGSRLTVL.

The chain uses TRBV19 and TRBJ1-5; tentative D call: TRBD1 (6 bases). Deletions cut 6 bases from V and 3 bases from J, with 18 bases between. The CDR3 has 16 residues. Germline lookup yields CDR1 LNHDA and CDR2 SQIVND (reference sequence). The CDR3 is CASRKTAGGLNQPQHF. The CDR3 DNA follows: TGTGCCAGTAGAAAAACCGCGGGGGGGCTCAATCAGCCCCAGCATTTT.

The genes are TRBV7-8 and TRBJ1-1, with 8 bases identical to TRBD1. V trimming: 5 bases; J trimming: 0 bases; junction bases outside the gene matches: 5. This CDR3 is built from 15 residues. Germline V gene data show CDR1 as SGHVS and CDR2 as FQNEAQ. The CDR3 protein is CASSPNRGMNTEAFF. The CDR3 DNA is TGTGCCAGCAGCCCTAACAGGGGGATGAACACTGAAGCTTTCTTT. Full variable domain (rest looked up from reference TRBV7-8 and TRBJ1-1): GAGVSQSPRYKVAKRGQDVALRCDPISGHVSLFWYQQALGQGPEFLTYFQNEAQLDKSGLPSDRFFAERPEGSVSTLKIQRTQQEDSAVYLCASSPNRGMNTEAFFGQGTRLTVV.

The chain is built from TRBV5-1 and TRBJ1-2, with D possibly matching TRBD1 (5 bases). The germline gives CDR1 SGHRS, CDR2 YFSETQ. This CDR3 region has 16 residues. V dropped 0 bases and J dropped 2 bases, with 14 bases sitting between them. CDR3 residues: CASSLEGKPFNYGYTF. The CDR3 region has the DNA TGCGCCAGCAGCTTGGAGGGGAAGCCCTTCAACTATGGCTACACCTTC. The entire variable domain, with the rest obtained from reference TRBV5-1 and TRBJ1-2, is as follows: KAGVTQTPRYLIKTRGQQVTLSCSPISGHRSVSWYQQTPGQGLQFLFEYFSETQRNKGNFPGRFSGRQFSNSRSEMNVSTLELGDSALYLCASSLEGKPFNYGYTFGSGTRLTVV.

The chain couples TRBV28 to TRBJ2-7; 9 bases align to TRBD1. V lost 9 bases and J lost 1; bases outside the gene matches: 13. The CDR3 length is 16 residues. Per germline, CDR1 MDHEN and CDR2 SYDVKM. In nucleotides, the CDR3 is TGTGCCAGTACAAGCTCCGGGACAGGGACATCCTACGAGCAGTACTTC. This sequence encodes CASTSSGTGTSYEQYF.

The chain combines TRBV6-2 or TRBV6-3 with TRBJ2-7; a possible D gene is TRBD1 (5 bases). The length of the CDR3 is 14 residues. Looked up from germline, CDR1 is MNHEY and CDR2 is SVGEGT. V was shortened by 5 bases and J by 1 base, with 12 bases between the two germline ends. The CDR3 is CASSRQTPSYEQYF. The CDR3 nucleotides read TGTGCCAGCAGTCGACAGACACCTTCCTACGAGCAGTACTTC.

In this sample, this clone turned up once. The chain joins TRBV11-2 to TRBJ1-4; 9 nucleotides align to TRBD1. The V gene end was trimmed by 0 bases and the J gene end by 8 bases; junction bases not matched to a gene: 7. The CDR3 is made up of 16 amino acids. The germline gives CDR1 SGHAT, CDR2 FQNNGV. CDR3 protein: CASSLDPGTGREKLFF. The CDR3 coding sequence is TGTGCCAGCAGCTTAGATCCCGGGACAGGGAGGGAAAAACTGTTTTTT. The entire variable domain, with the rest obtained from reference TRBV11-2 and TRBJ1-4, is as follows: EAGVAQSPRYKIIEKRQSVAFWCNPISGHATLYWYQQILGQGPKLLIQFQNNGVVDDSQLPKDRFSAERLKGVDSTLKIQPAKLEDSAVYLCASSLDPGTGREKLFFGSGTQLSVL.

This clone was recorded once. The chain links TRBV5-6 to TRBJ1-6; possibly TRBD1 for D (6 bases). The CDR3 runs to 16 residues. The germline gives CDR1 SGHDT, CDR2 YYEEEE. Trimming shortened V by 2 bases and J by 3 bases, and 12 bases separated the two germline ends. The CDR3 sequence: CASSLRGGNYNSPLHF. The DNA of the CDR3 is TGTGCCAGCAGCTTAAGAGGGGGAAACTATAATTCACCCCTCCACTTT.

The chain recombines TRBV7-2 with TRBJ2-1, with 9 bases lining up with TRBD2. With 0 bases clipped from V and 1 base from J, the junction kept 4 bases outside the gene matches. This CDR3 comprises 17 residues. Germline values: CDR1 SGHTA, CDR2 FQGNSA. The CDR3 DNA reads as TGTGCCAGCAGCTTAGCGGCGGGAGGGTCATCCTACAATGAGCAGTTCTTC. Residues: CASSLAAGGSSYNEQFF.

This clone is a singleton in its sample. The rearrangement joins TRBV2 to TRBJ2-3; tentatively, D is TRBD1 (5 bases). Trimming cost V 10 bases and J 0 bases, with 17 bases left between them. The CDR3 has 15 residues. Per germline, CDR1 SNHLY and CDR2 FYNNEI. The CDR3 loop is CATQRQSHSTDTQYF. As DNA, the CDR3 is TGTGCCACCCAAAGACAGTCTCATAGCACAGATACGCAGTATTTT.

This sequence joins TRBV6-2 or TRBV6-3 and TRBJ2-1, with 8 positions matching TRBD2. V trimming: 5 bases; J trimming: 3 bases; junction bases outside the gene matches: 9. This CDR3 is built from 16 residues. The germline gives CDR1 MNHEY, CDR2 SVGEGT. Written as DNA, the CDR3 is TGTGCCAGCAGTCCACGGGAGGGAGCGGGCTACAATGAGCAGTTCTTC. It specifies CASSPREGAGYNEQFF.

The chain joins TRBV7-6 to TRBJ2-7; TRBD1 matches at 8 bases. The length of the CDR3 is 15 residues. The junction had 8 bases not matched to a gene; V was cut back by 5 bases and J by 2 bases. Looked up from germline, CDR1 is SGHVS and CDR2 is FNYEAQ. This chain's CDR3 is CASSDGQGQPYEQYF. The CDR3 coding sequence is TGTGCCAGCAGCGACGGACAGGGACAGCCCTACGAGCAGTACTTC. The variable domain in full, completed from reference TRBV7-6 and TRBJ2-7, reads GAGVSQSPRYKVTKRGQDVALRCDPISGHVSLYWYRQALGQGPEFLTYFNYEAQQDKSGLPNDRFSAERPEGSISTLTIQRTEQRDSAMYRCASSDGQGQPYEQYFGPGTRLTVT.

This sequence joins TRBV5-4 and TRBJ1-2; 7 nucleotides line up with TRBD1. The CDR3 runs to 16 residues. The germline gives CDR1 SGHNT, CDR2 YYREEE (reference sequence). Losses at the gene ends were 6 bases for V and 1 base for J; bases not matched to a gene: 12. CDR3: CASTQPGQADNYGYTF. The CDR3 bases are TGTGCCAGCACCCAACCCGGACAGGCGGATAACTATGGCTACACCTTC.

The rearrangement links TRBV7-2 to TRBJ1-6, with 9 bases identical to TRBD1. The germline gives CDR1 SGHTA, CDR2 FQGNSA. The CDR3 has 16 amino acids. Trimming cost V 5 bases and J 6 bases; bases outside gene matches: 8. The CDR3: CASSRGQGSANSPLHF. CDR3 nucleotides: TGTGCCAGCAGCCGGGGACAGGGCTCCGCTAATTCACCCCTCCACTTT.